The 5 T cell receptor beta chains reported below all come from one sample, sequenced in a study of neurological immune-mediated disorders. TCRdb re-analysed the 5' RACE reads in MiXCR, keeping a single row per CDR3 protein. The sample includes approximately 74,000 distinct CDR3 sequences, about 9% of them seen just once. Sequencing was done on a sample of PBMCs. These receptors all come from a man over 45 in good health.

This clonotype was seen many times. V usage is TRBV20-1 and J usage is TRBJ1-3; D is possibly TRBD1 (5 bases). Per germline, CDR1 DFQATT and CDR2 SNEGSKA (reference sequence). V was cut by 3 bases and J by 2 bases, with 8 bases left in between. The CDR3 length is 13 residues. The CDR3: CSARQGAGNTIYF. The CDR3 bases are TGCAGTGCTAGGCAAGGGGCTGGAAACACCATATATTTT.

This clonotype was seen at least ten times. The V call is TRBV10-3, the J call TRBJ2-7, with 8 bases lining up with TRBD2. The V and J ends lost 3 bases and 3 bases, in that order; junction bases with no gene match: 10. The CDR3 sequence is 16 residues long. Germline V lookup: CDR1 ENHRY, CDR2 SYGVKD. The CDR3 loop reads CAISDMVTSGLYEQYF. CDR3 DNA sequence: TGTGCCATCAGTGATATGGTCACTAGCGGTCTCTACGAGCAGTACTTC.

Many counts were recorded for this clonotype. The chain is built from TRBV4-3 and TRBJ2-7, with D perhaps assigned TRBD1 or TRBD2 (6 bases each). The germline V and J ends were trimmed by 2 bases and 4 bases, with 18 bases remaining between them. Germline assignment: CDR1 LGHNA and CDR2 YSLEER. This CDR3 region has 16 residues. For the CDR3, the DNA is TGCGCCAGCAGCCAATTAGCGGAGGGGGACGGGTACGAGCAGTACTTC. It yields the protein CASSQLAEGDGYEQYF.

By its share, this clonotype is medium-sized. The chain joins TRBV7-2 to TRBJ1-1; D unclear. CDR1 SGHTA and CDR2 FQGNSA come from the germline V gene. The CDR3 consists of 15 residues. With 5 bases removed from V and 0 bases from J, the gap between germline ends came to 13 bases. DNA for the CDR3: TGTGCCAGCAGCGGAACCAACTTTATGAACACTGAAGCTTTCTTT. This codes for CASSGTNFMNTEAFF.

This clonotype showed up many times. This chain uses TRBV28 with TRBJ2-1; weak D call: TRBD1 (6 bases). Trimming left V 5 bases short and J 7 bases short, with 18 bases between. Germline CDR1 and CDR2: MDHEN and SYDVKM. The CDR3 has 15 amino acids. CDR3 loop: CASSLPLRGLNEQFF. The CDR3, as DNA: TGTGCCAGCAGTCTACCGCTGAGGGGGTTAAATGAGCAGTTCTTC.